This T cell receptor (beta chain) appears in the sequencing data of a study of blood T cell repertoires in COVID-19 (dated by TCRdb to 2019 to 2021). Broadly, across the study: Collaborator samples came from the United States, Italy and Spain and covered acute and convalescent phases of COVID-19. The material from the prospective study consisted of cDNA or gDNA derived from T cells, B-cell-depleted T cells, or PBMCs. Deeply sampled blood TCRbeta repertoires from subjects exposed to, actively infected with, or recovered from COVID-19 were included in the dataset. The repertoires were made available in a free public database intended to serve as a resource for research on the immune response to SARS-CoV-2. Samples were obtained from the ongoing ImmuneRACE study (first 160 participants) and from 1,000 to 1,500 subjects provided by 6 global collaborators. A de-identified subject ID, COVID-19 status, age in years and sex were almost always included in the sample metadata. Where available, HLA class I and class II types were taken from metadata supplied by the sample provider and were not determined by assay-based typing.

Worth noting for this clone: It has no known antigen specificity. No much larger clone is present one base from it, and per-base qualities are unavailable.

V and J are trimmed by 6 bases and 9 bases, and the gene matches miss 9 bases of the junction. CDR1 and CDR2, looked up from the germline V gene (reference sequence), are LGHDT and YNNKEL. Including cysteine and phenylalanine, the CDR3 has 16 amino acids. CDR3 DNA only is kept here, 48 bases in frame from base 1. TCRbeta CDR3 regions were amplified from genomic DNA by means of the immunoSEQ Assay, a bias-controlled multiplex PCR. Under the source paper's analysis protocol: Nucleated cell counts per sample were estimated from amplification of reference gene primers within the assay. To quantify the absolute abundance of each unique TCRbeta CDR3 rearrangement, sequence reads were collapsed and filtered. For each sample, productive Simpson clonality was calculated as the square root of Simpson's diversity index over productive rearrangements. TCRdb mirrors the immuneACCESS table, restricted to in-frame sequences. Some clones are absent from its copies; in checked studies, under half trace to an unresolved V gene, and the reason for the others is unknown. That table furnishes V, J and clone size, whereas the DNA furnished D and trimming. Within this sample are 130,000 to 150,000 clones, with around 78% of them counted one time only. The ten largest clonotypes hold 1.5% to 2.5% of the sample.

Findings and caveats that apply to the study as a whole: How much clinical and demographic metadata was included differed by source and by participant, and the metadata was provided uncurated.

The collaborating institutions used their own protocols to collect whole blood in K2EDTA tubes. For TCRbeta analysis, collaborators shipped samples as frozen whole blood, isolated PBMCs, or DNA extracted from either of those sample types. The TCR comes from a woman aged 55-69 years with acute or convalescent COVID-19. The sample comprised peripheral blood. The rearranged segments are TRBV3-1 (or the pseudogene TRBV3-2) and TRBJ2-1; 15 of the junction bases match TRBD2. The DNA is as follows: TGTGCCAGCAGACAAAGAGGGGGACTAGCGGGAGGTGAGCAGTTCTTC. This gives the protein CASRQRGGLAGGEQFF.